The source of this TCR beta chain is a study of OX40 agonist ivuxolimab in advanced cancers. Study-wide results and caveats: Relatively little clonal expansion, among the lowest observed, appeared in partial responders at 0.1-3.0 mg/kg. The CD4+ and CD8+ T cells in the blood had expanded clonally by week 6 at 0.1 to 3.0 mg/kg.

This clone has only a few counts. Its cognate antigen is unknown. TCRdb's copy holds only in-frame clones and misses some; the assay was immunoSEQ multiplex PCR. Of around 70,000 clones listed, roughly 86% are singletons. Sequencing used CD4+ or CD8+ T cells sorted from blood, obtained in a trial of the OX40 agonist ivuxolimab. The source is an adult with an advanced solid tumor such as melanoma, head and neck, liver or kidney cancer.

CDR3 DNA sequence: TGTGCCAGCAGTTCCAGGGGGAAGGCAGATACGCAGTATTTT. Translated: CASSSRGKADTQYF. The chain couples TRBV2 to TRBJ2-3; 7 bases line up with TRBD1. The CDR3 runs to 14 residues. Germline lookup yields CDR1 SNHLY and CDR2 FYNNEI. Unmatched junction bases numbered 6, after V lost 5 bases and J lost 4 bases.